A selection of T cell receptor beta chains follows, all from one sample in a study of blood T cell repertoires in COVID-19. TCRdb's table, derived via immunoSEQ multiplex PCR, lists solely in-frame clones and lacks some. The table lists about 140,000 clones, approximately 80% of them singletons, with 6.2% in the top ten. What was sequenced was PBMCs or T cells enriched from blood (not recorded which). The receptors stem from a woman in her thirties or forties who had recovered from COVID-19. Both conserved end residues are part of each CDR3. The order of the fields is CDR3 protein, CDR3 DNA, J gene, D gene, V gene, clone size. D genes are given only for firm matches. Clone size is stated in some rows and not others, as once, few, many or a class when expanded.

CASSMRQATNEKLFF	TGTGCCAGCAGTATGCGACAGGCAACTAATGAAAAACTGTTTTTT	TRBJ1-4	.	TRBV2	.
CASSPGGRWDNEQFF	TGTGCCAGCAGCCCAGGGGGAAGGTGGGACAATGAGCAGTTCTTC	TRBJ2-1	TRBD1	TRBV6-5	.
CSVEDPGGKLAGNTGELFF	TGCAGCGTTGAAGACCCAGGGGGAAAGCTAGCGGGAAACACCGGGGAGCTGTTTTTT	TRBJ2-2	TRBD2	TRBV29-1	.
CASSAQEEKLFF	TGTGCCAGCAGCGCCCAAGAGGAGAAACTGTTTTTT	TRBJ1-4	.	TRBV11-2	.
CASSLDAQEAEAFF	TGTGCCAGCAGCTTAGACGCCCAGGAGGCTGAAGCTTTCTTT	TRBJ1-1	.	TRBV7-9	many
CASMPYGEETQYF	TGCGCCAGCATGCCCTATGGGGAGGAGACCCAGTACTTC	TRBJ2-5	.	TRBV5-1	once
CASIGSGNTIYF	TGTGCCAGCATCGGCTCTGGAAACACCATATATTTT	TRBJ1-3	.	TRBV28	.
CAISEETSGSGGELFF	TGTGCCATCAGTGAGGAGACTAGCGGGAGCGGCGGGGAGCTGTTTTTT	TRBJ2-2	TRBD2	TRBV10-3	.
CASSVARTGFGYGYTF	TGTGCCAGCAGCGTAGCTAGGACAGGGTTCGGCTATGGCTACACCTTC	TRBJ1-2	TRBD1	TRBV9	.
CASSVEHYQETQYF	TGTGCCAGCAGCGTAGAACATTACCAAGAGACCCAGTACTTC	TRBJ2-5	.	TRBV9	.
CASSPRTGPYEQYF	TGTGCCAGTAGTCCGCGGACAGGGCCCTACGAGCAGTACTTC	TRBJ2-7	TRBD1	TRBV19	.
CASSYYRGQRNQPQHF	TGTGCCAGCAGCTACTACAGGGGGCAAAGGAATCAGCCCCAGCATTTT	TRBJ1-5	TRBD1	TRBV5-6	.
CATSDLRQGAYEQYF	TGTGCCACCAGTGATTTAAGACAGGGGGCCTACGAGCAGTACTTC	TRBJ2-7	TRBD1	TRBV24-1	.
CASSFPSSPDTQYF	TGTGCCAGCAGTTTCCCCAGTTCGCCAGATACGCAGTATTTT	TRBJ2-3	.	TRBV2	.
CASSFTSAYNEQFF	TGTGCCAGCAGCTTTACTAGCGCCTACAATGAGCAGTTCTTC	TRBJ2-1	TRBD2	TRBV11-2	.
CASSQRRGATPIQYF	TGTGCCAGCAGCCAACGCAGGGGCGCCACTCCCATTCAGTACTTC	TRBJ2-4	.	TRBV11-2	few
CASSGRGIYEQYF	TGTGCCAGCAGCGGCAGGGGAATCTACGAGCAGTACTTC	TRBJ2-7	.	TRBV7-9	.
CASSPRQGAVNYGYTF	TGCGCCAGCAGCCCCCGACAGGGGGCGGTTAACTATGGCTACACCTTC	TRBJ1-2	TRBD1	TRBV4-1	.
CASSMTSPTGTDTQYF	TGCGCCAGCAGCATGACTAGCCCCACGGGCACAGATACGCAGTATTTT	TRBJ2-3	TRBD2	TRBV5-1	.
CASSPEGQPHGGYTF	TGTGCCAGCTCGCCTGAGGGACAGCCCCACGGAGGCTACACCTTC	TRBJ1-2	TRBD1	TRBV18	.
CASSLSTGRQETQYF	TGTGCCAGCAGCTTGTCGACAGGCCGCCAAGAGACCCAGTACTTC	TRBJ2-5	.	TRBV5-5	.
CATSDPSGSRELFF	TGTGCCACCAGTGACCCGTCAGGATCCCGGGAGCTGTTTTTT	TRBJ2-2	.	TRBV24-1	.
CATSTSGSEGSNYGYTF	TGTGCCACCAGCACCAGCGGGTCCGAGGGATCTAACTATGGCTACACCTTC	TRBJ1-2	.	TRBV15	.
CATYEDRGGYGYTF	TGTGCCACTTATGAAGACAGGGGAGGCTATGGCTACACCTTC	TRBJ1-2	TRBD1	TRBV19	.
CASSLGGLAGEQYF	TGTGCCAGCAGCTTAGGTGGGTTAGCGGGGGAGCAGTACTTC	TRBJ2-7	TRBD2	TRBV7-9	once
CASSYSTDRGHEQYF	TGTGCCAGCAGTTACTCGACGGACAGGGGGCACGAGCAGTACTTC	TRBJ2-7	TRBD1	TRBV6-5	.
CASSPSGRVGELFF	TGTGCCAGCAGTCCTAGCGGGAGAGTGGGGGAGCTGTTTTTT	TRBJ2-2	TRBD2	TRBV2	.
CASRDRYTGELFF	TGTGCCAGCAGGGACAGGTACACCGGGGAGCTGTTTTTT	TRBJ2-2	TRBD1	TRBV6-5	.
CASREGNTEAFF	TGCGCCAGCAGAGAGGGAAACACTGAAGCTTTCTTT	TRBJ1-1	.	TRBV5-1	.
CASSLDFTVPNYGYTF	TGTGCCAGCAGCTTAGATTTCACAGTCCCTAACTATGGCTACACCTTC	TRBJ1-2	.	TRBV11-2	.
CASSLLREQYEQYF	TGTGCCAGCAGCCTTCTGAGGGAGCAGTACGAGCAGTACTTC	TRBJ2-7	.	TRBV6-4	.